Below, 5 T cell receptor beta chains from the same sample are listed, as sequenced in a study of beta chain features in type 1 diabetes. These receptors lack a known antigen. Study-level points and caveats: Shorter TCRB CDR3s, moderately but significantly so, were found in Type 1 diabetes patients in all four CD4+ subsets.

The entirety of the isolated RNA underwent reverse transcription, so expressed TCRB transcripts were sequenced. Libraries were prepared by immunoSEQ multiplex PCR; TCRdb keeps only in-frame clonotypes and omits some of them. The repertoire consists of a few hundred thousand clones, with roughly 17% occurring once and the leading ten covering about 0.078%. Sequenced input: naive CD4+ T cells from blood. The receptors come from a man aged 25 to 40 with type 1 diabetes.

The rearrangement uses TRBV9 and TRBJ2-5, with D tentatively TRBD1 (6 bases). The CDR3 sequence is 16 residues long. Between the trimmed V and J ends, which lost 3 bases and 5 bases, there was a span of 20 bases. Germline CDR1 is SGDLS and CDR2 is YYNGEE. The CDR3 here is CASSEMGHHVGETQYF. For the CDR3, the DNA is TGTGCCAGCAGCGAGATGGGACACCACGTGGGGGAGACCCAGTACTTC.

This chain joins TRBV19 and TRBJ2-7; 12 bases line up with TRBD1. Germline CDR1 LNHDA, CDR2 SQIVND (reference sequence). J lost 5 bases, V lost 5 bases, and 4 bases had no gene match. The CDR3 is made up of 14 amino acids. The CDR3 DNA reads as TGTGCCAGTAGTCCGGGACAGGGGGCGCACGAGCAGTACTTC. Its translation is CASSPGQGAHEQYF.

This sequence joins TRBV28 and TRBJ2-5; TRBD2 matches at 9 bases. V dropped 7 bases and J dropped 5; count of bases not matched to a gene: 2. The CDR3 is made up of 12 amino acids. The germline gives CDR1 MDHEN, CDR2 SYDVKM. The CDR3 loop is CASMTSGETQYF. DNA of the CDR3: TGTGCCAGCATGACTAGCGGTGAGACCCAGTACTTC.

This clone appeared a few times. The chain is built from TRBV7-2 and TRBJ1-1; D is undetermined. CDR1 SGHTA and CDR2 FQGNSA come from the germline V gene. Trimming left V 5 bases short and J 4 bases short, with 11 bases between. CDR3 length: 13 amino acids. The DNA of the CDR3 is TGTGCCAGCAGCCCAGTCAGTGGCACTGAAGCTTTCTTT. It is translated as CASSPVSGTEAFF.

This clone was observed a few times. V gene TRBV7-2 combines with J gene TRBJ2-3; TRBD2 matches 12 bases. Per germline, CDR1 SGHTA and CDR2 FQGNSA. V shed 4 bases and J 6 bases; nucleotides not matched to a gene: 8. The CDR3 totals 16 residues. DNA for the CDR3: TGTGCCAGCAGCTACCAACTAGCGGGAGGCTCGGATACGCAGTATTTT. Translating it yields CASSYQLAGGSDTQYF. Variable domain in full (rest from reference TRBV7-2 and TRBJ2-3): GAGVSQSPSNKVTEKGKDVELRCDPISGHTALYWYRQSLGQGLEFLIYFQGNSAPDKSGLPSDRFSAERTGGSVSTLTIQRTQQEDSAVYLCASSYQLAGGSDTQYFGPGTRLTVL.